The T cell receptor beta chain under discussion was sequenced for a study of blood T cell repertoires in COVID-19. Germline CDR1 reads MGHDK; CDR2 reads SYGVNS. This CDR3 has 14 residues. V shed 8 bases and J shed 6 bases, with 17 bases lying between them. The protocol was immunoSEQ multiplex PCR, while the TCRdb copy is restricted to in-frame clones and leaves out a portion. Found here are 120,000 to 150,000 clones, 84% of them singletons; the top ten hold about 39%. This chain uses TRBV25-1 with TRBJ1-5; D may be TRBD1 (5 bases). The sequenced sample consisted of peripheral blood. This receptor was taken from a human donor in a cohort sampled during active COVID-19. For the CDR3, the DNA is TGTGCCAGCCGAGGAAGGGGTTGGGGTCAGCCCCAGCATTTT. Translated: CASRGRGWGQPQHF.